This TCR beta chain was sequenced during a study of T-cell memory formation after mild COVID-19. The overall study: TCR clusters showed largely donor specificity. General observations from the study: There was a balanced CD4/CD8 profile in clones contracting day 15 to 85, and later expanders leaned CD4+. CM and EM subsets held most contracting CD4+ clones; EMRA held CD8+ ones. Pre-infection memory contained some responding clones, which suggested that cross-reactive memory had joined.

TCRdb used MiXCR to reprocess the 5' RACE reads, holding one entry per CDR3 protein. The data show fewer than 450,000 distinct CDR3 sequences, roughly 20% seen once. This clonotype showed up just a few times. Its antigen is unknown. The sequence came from an adult woman who had mild COVID-19 (a few samples of this study predate the infection). Cell type and time point are not known. The sample was PBMCs or a T cell subset sorted from them (not recorded which).

CDR3 region: CASSQGGRMNYGYTF. The CDR3 DNA reads as TGTGCCAGCAGCCAAGGTGGGAGGATGAACTATGGCTACACCTTC. V and J are TRBV14 and TRBJ1-2; D is unclear. Trimming shortened V by 1 base and J by 2 bases, and 11 bases separated the two germline ends. CDR3 length equals 15 residues. Germline CDR1 is SGHDN and CDR2 is FVKESK.